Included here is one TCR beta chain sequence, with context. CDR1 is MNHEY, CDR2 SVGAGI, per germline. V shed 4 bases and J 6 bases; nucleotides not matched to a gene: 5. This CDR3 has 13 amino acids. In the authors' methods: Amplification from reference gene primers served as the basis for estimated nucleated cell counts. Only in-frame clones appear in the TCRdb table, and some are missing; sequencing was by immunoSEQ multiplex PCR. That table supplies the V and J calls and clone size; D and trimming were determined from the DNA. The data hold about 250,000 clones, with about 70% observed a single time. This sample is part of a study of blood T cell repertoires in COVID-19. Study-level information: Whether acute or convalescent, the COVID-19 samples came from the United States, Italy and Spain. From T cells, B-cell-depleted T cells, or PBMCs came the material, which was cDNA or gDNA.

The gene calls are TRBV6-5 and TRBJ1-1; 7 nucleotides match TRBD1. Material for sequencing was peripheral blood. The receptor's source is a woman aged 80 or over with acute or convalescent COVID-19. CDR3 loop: CASSSYQGAEAFF. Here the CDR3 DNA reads TGTGCCAGCAGTTCCTACCAGGGGGCTGAAGCTTTCTTT.